The source of this TCR beta chain is a study of cytotoxic CD8 clonotypes in ibrutinib-treated CLL. TCRdb's copy holds only in-frame clones and misses some; the assay was immunoSEQ multiplex PCR. The data hold 30,000 to 50,000 clones, with about 70% observed a single time. The CDR3 runs 16 residues. V lost 1 base and J lost 9; bases outside the gene matches: 11. Germline V CDR1 and CDR2: SGHVS, FNYEAQ. This material consisted of PBMCs, taken at disease progression, from a patient treated with ibrutinib. This chain connects TRBV7-6 to TRBJ2-1; 8 nucleotides align to TRBD2. The receptor was isolated from a human donor with chronic lymphocytic leukemia. CDR3 in amino acids: CASSLVVSGTVGEQFF. The CDR3 DNA reads as TGTGCCAGCAGCTTAGTGGTTAGCGGGACGGTGGGTGAGCAGTTCTTC.